The 2 T cell receptor beta chains below come from one sample, sequenced in a study of blood T cell repertoires in COVID-19. Sequenced by immunoSEQ multiplex PCR; TCRdb stores in-frame clones only, minus some. The sample lists about 210,000 clones; roughly 88% were seen once. The specimen was peripheral blood. Receptors originate from a man between 18 and 35 years old with active or convalescent COVID-19.

The rearrangement joins TRBV7-9 to TRBJ2-5; perhaps TRBD1 as D (5 bases). V shed 4 bases and J shed 4 bases, with 13 bases lying between them. The CDR3 totals 14 residues. Germline CDR1 reads SEHNR; CDR2 reads FQNEAQ (reference sequence). CDR3 loop: CASSSSGYSETQYF. CDR3 nucleotides: TGTGCCAGCAGCTCCTCAGGGTACTCAGAGACCCAGTACTTC.

This clone has just a few counts. The J gene is TRBJ1-5, the V gene TRBV7-2; D gene ambiguous. Germline values: CDR1 SGHTA, CDR2 FQGNSA. This CDR3 is built from 13 residues. Trimming shortened V by 1 base and J by 3 bases, and 4 bases separated the two germline ends. The CDR3 nucleotides are TGTGCCAGCAGCTTAGTCAACAATCAGCCCCAGCATTTT. This gives the protein CASSLVNNQPQHF.